This T cell receptor (beta chain) was profiled in a study of blood T cell repertoires in COVID-19. Measured with immunoSEQ multiplex PCR; TCRdb has only the in-frame clones, and not every one. This sample has roughly 250,000 clones, with around 83% found just once. A note on this clone: The sample holds other DNA sequences that translate to the same CDR3.

CDR1 and CDR2 from the germline V gene are MGHRA and YSYEKL. V was shortened by 0 bases and J by 1 base, with 7 bases between the two germline ends. There are 15 residues in the CDR3. This receptor was taken from a woman aged 80 or older with acute or convalescent COVID-19. V and J are TRBV4-1 and TRBJ2-1; TRBD2 might be the D (5 bases). The sequencing input was peripheral blood. The DNA of the CDR3 is TGCGCCAGCAGCCAAGAAGGCGGGTCCTACAATGAGCAGTTCTTC. It is translated as CASSQEGGSYNEQFF.